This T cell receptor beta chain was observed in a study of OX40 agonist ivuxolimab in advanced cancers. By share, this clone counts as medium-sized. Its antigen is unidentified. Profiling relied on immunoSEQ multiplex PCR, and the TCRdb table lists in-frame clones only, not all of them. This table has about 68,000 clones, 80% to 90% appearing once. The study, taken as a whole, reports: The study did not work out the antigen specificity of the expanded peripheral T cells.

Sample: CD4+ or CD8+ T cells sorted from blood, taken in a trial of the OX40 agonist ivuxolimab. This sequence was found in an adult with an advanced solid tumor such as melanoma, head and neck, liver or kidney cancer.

CDR3 protein: CASSYDEAANYGYTF. DNA for the CDR3: TGCGCCAGCAGCTACGACGAGGCGGCTAACTATGGCTACACCTTC. The chain employs TRBV4-1 and TRBJ1-2, with D hard to call. The CDR3 runs 15 residues. The V and J ends lost 5 bases and 0 bases respectively, with 13 bases between them. Germline V gene data show CDR1 as MGHRA and CDR2 as YSYEKL.